A single sample gave rise to the 3 T cell receptor beta chains below, sequenced in a study of regulatory T cells in long-lasting Graves disease. TCR beta libraries were built with iRepertoire HTBI primers and Arm-PCR of CDR3 regions. TCRdb reprocessed the multiplex PCR reads with MiXCR, giving one entry per CDR3 protein. Of hundreds of thousands of distinct CDR3 sequences in the sample, around 15% were seen once. Time point described: newly diagnosed GD, antithyroid drugs for less than 3 months. Isolated PBMC RNA provided the starting material for the TCR library. Separately, the same data were catalogued under a study of T cells in Graves' hyperthyroidism and ophthalmopathy.

The specimen was peripheral blood mononuclear cells (PBMCs), collected at new diagnosis, from a patient treated with antithyroid drugs. The receptors originated from a young woman with Graves disease.

This clonotype has ten or more counts. Here the CDR3 DNA reads TGTGCCAGCAGCCTCTGGACAGGGGGCGGTGCAGGCTACGAGCAGTACTTC. This translates into CASSLWTGGGAGYEQYF. This chain uses TRBV16 with TRBJ2-7, with TRBD1 identical over 11 bases. CDR3 length: 17 residues. Germline V gene lookup returns CDR1 KGHSY and CDR2 FQNENV. J was trimmed by 3 bases and V by 4 bases; bases with no gene match: 11.

This clonotype was observed many times. The chain employs TRBV28 and TRBJ1-2, with 8 bases lining up with TRBD1. CDR1 and CDR2 from the germline V gene are MDHEN and SYDVKM. The CDR3 is 16 residues long. Germline trimming cut 2 bases from V and 4 bases from J; bases unmatched to any gene: 9. CDR3 sequence reads: CASSLTDRGRGYGYTF. CDR3 nucleotide sequence: TGTGCCAGCAGTTTAACCGACAGGGGAAGGGGCTATGGCTACACCTTC.

The sample holds a few counts of this clonotype. The V and J genes are TRBV20-1 and TRBJ2-7; TRBD2 aligns across 7 bases. The germline CDR1 and CDR2 sequences are DFQATT and SNEGSKA (reference sequence). This CDR3 is built from 14 residues. Germline trimming cut 5 bases from V and 3 bases from J; bases unmatched to any gene: 10. The CDR3: CSAELREGYYEQYF. The CDR3 DNA sequence: TGCAGTGCTGAGTTGAGGGAGGGGTACTACGAGCAGTACTTC.